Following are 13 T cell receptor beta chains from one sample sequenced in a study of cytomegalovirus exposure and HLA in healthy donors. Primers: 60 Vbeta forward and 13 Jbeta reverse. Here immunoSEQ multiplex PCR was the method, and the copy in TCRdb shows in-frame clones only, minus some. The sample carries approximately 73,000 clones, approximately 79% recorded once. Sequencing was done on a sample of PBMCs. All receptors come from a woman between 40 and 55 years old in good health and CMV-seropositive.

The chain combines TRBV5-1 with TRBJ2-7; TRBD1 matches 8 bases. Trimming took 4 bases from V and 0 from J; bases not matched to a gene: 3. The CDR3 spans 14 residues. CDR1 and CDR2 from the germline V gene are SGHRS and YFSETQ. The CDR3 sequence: CASSPGTGSYEQYF. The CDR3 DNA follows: TGCGCCAGCAGCCCCGGGACAGGCTCCTACGAGCAGTACTTC.

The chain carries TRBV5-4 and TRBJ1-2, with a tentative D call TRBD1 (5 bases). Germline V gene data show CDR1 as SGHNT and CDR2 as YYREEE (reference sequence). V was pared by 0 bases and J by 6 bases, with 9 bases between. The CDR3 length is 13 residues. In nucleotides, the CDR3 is TGTGCCAGCAGCTTGGCAGGGATTGATGGCTACACCTTC. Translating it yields CASSLAGIDGYTF.

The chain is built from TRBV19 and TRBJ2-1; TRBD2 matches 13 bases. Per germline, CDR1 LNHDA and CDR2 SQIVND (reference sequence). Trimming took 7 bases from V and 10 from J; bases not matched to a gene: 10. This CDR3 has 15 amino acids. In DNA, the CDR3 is TGTGCCAGTACCGATGTAGGACTAGCGGGAGACGAGCAGTTCTTC. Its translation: CASTDVGLAGDEQFF.

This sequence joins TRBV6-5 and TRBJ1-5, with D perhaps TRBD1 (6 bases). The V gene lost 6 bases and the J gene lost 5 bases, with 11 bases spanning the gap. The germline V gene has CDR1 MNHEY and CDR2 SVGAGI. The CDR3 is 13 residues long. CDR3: CASRPTGHQPQHF. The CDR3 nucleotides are TGTGCCAGCAGGCCTACAGGGCATCAGCCCCAGCATTTT.

The CDR3 DNA sequence: TGTGCCAGCAGCCTAGCGGGAGGAAACACCGGGGAGCTGTTTTTT. Translated: CASSLAGGNTGELFF. V and J are TRBV28 and TRBJ2-2; 11 bases match TRBD2. CDR3 length equals 15 residues. Trimming removed 6 bases from V and 2 bases from J; junction bases left unmatched: 2. Germline V gene sequence: CDR1 MDHEN, CDR2 SYDVKM. Looking up the rest from reference TRBV28 and TRBJ2-2 gives the full variable domain: DVKVTQSSRYLVKRTGEKVFLECVQDMDHENMFWYRQDPGLGLRLIYFSYDVKMKEKGDIPEGYSVSREKKERFSLILESASTNQTSMYLCASSLAGGNTGELFFGEGSRLTVL.

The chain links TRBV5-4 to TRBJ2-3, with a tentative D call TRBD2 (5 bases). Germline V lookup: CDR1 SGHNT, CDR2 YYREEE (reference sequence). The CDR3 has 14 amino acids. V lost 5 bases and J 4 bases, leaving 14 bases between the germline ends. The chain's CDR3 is CASREEAQSDTQYF. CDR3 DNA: TGTGCCAGCAGGGAGGAGGCACAGTCAGATACGCAGTATTTT.

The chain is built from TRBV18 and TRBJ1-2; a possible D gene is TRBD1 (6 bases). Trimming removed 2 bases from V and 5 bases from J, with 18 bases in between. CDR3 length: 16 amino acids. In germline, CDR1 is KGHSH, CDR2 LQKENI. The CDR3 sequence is CASSPSRTDYSYGYTF. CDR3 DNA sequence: TGTGCCAGCTCACCATCGAGGACAGACTATTCTTATGGCTACACCTTC.

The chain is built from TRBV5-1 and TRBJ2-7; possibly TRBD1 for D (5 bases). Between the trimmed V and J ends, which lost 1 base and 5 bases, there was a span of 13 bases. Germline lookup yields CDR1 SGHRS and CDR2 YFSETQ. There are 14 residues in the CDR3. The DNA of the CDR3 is TGCGCCAGCAGCTTGCAGGGTAGAGCCGACGAGCAGTACTTC. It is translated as CASSLQGRADEQYF.

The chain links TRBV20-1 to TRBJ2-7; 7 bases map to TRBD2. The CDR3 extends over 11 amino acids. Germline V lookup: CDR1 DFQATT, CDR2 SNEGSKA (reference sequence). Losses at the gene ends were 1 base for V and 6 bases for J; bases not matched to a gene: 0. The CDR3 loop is CSARGGGEQYF. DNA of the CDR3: TGCAGTGCTAGAGGCGGGGGCGAGCAGTACTTC.

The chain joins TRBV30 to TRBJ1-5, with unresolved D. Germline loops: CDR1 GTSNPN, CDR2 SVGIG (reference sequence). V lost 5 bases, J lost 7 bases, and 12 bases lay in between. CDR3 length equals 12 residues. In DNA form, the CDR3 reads TGTGCCTGGGAAGCTGGAGGCCAGCCCCAGCATTTT. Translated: CAWEAGGQPQHF.

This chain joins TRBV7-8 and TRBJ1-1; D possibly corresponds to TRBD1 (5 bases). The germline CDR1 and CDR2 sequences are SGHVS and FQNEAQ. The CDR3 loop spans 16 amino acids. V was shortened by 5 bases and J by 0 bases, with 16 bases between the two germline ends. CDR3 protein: CASSLQGGGMNTEAFF. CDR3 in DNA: TGTGCCAGCAGCCTCCAGGGAGGTGGCATGAACACTGAAGCTTTCTTT.

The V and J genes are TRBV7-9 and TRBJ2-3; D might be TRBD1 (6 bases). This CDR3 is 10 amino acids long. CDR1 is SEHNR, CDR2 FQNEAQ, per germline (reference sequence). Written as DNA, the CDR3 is TGTGCGGGGGCCGGAGATACGCAGTATTTT. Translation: CAGAGDTQYF.

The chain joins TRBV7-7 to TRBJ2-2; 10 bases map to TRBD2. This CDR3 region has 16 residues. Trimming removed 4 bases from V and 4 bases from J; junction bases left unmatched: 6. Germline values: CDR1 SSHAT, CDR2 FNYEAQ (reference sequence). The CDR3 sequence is CASSSASGRLTGELFF. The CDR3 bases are TGTGCCAGCAGCTCAGCTAGCGGGAGACTCACCGGGGAGCTGTTTTTT.